The following is a T cell receptor beta chain sequence with its context. The entry originates in a study of control samples from healthy donors and cancer patients. The J segment lost 1 base and the V segment lost 5 bases, leaving 7 bases of the junction unmatched. Germline CDR1 is LNHNV and CDR2 is YYDKDF (reference sequence). There are 16 residues in the CDR3. The repertoire was sequenced with immunoSEQ multiplex PCR; TCRdb's copy has only in-frame clones and lacks some. This sample has 350,000 to 450,000 clones; 75% to 95% occur once, and the top ten carry about 6.3%. The rearrangement links TRBV15 to TRBJ2-2, with 7 bases matching TRBD2. The sequencing sample was made of PBMCs. This receptor was identified in a man aged 35 to 55 with head and neck cancer. In DNA, the CDR3 is TGTGCCACCAGCCGGGAGGCAGGGATGAACACCGGGGAGCTGTTTTTT. This gives the protein CATSREAGMNTGELFF.